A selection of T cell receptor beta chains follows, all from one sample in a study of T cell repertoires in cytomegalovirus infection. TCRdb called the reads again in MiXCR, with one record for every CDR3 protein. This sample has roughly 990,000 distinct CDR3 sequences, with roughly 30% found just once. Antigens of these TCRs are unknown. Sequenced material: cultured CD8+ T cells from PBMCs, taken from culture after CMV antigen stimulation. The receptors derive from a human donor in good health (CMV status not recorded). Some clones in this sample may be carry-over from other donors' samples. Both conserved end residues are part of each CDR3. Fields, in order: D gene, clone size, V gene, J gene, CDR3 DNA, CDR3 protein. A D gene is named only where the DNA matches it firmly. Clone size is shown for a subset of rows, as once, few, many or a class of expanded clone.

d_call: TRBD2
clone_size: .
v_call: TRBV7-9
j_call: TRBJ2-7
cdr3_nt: TGTGCCAGCAGCGCGGGGGGGGAGCCCTACGAGCAGTACTTC
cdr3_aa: CASSAGGEPYEQYF

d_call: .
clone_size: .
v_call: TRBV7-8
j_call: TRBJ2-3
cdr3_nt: TGTGCCAGCAGATCGCAATCTAGCGCCGGCACAGATACGCAGTATTTT
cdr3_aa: CASRSQSSAGTDTQYF

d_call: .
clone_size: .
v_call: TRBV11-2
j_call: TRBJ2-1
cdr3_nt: TGTGCCAGCAGCTTAGGCCCTAGAAACAATGAGCAGTTCTTC
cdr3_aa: CASSLGPRNNEQFF

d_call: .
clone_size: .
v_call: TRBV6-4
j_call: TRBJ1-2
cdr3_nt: TGTGCCAGCAGTCAAACGGGCCAAGGGTTACGTGGCTACACCTTC
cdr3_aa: CASSQTGQGLRGYTF

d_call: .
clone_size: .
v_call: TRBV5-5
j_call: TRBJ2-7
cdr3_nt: TGTGCCAGCAGCCACACGGGGTTAGGGAACGAGCAGGACTTC
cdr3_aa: CASSHTGLGNEQDF

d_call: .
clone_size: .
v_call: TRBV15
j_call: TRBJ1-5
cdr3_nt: TGTGCCACCAGCAGAGACAGGGGAGATAGCAATCAGCCCCAGCATTTT
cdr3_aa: CATSRDRGDSNQPQHF

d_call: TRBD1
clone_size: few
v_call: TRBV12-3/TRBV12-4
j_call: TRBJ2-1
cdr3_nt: TGTGCCAGCAGTTTACGGTTGTCAGGGGGTAAGGATGAGCAGTTCTTC
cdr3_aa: CASSLRLSGGKDEQFF

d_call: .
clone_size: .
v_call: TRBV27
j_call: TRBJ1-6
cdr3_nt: TGTGCCAGCCAAGGGGGAGAGACAAATTCACCCCTCCACTTT
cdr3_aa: CASQGGETNSPLHF

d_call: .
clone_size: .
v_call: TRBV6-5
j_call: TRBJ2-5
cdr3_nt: TGTGCCAGCAGTTCAGGGGCCGAGACCCAGTACTTC
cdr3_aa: CASSSGAETQYF

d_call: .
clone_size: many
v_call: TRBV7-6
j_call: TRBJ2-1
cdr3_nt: TGTGCCAGCAGCGTTAGCGGTTCTTCCTACAATGAGCAGTTCTTC
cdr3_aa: CASSVSGSSYNEQFF

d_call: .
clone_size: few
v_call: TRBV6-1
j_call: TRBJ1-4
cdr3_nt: TGTGCCAGCAGCCTCATGACGGAGGGCTCTGAAAAACTGTTTTTT
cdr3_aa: CASSLMTEGSEKLFF

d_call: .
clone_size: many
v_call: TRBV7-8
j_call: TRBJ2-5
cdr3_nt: TGTGCCAGCAGAGACTCCTTGGGCCAGGGATGGCAAGAGACCCAGTACTTC
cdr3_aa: CASRDSLGQGWQETQYF

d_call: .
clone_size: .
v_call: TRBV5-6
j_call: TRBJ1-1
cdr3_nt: TGTGCCAGCAGCTTGGTTGAGGTCCTAAACACTGAAGCTTTCTTT
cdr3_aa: CASSLVEVLNTEAFF

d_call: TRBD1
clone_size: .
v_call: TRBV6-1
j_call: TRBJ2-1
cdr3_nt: TGTGCCAGCAGGGGACAGGAGGGATACAATGAGCAGTTCTTC
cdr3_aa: CASRGQEGYNEQFF

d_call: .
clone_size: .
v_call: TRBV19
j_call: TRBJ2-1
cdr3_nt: TGTGCCAGTAGTATAGTTACAGGGGAGGACTCCTACAATGAGCAGTTCTTC
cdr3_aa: CASSIVTGEDSYNEQFF

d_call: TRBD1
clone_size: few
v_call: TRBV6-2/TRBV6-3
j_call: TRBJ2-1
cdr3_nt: TGTGCCAGCAGTTACTTGCGGACAGGGAGACTTCCCGGCAATGAGCAGTTCTTC
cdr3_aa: CASSYLRTGRLPGNEQFF

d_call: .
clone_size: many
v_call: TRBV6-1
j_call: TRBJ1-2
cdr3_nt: TGTGCCAGCAATATGGAGACAACTGGAATGTATGGCTACACCTTC
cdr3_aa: CASNMETTGMYGYTF

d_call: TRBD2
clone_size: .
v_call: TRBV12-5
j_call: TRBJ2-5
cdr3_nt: TGTGCTAGTGGTTTCGCTAGCGGGGGCCAAGAGACCCAGTACTTC
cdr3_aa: CASGFASGGQETQYF

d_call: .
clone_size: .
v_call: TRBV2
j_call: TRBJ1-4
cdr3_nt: TGTGCCAGCAGTGAGGGGACGGATGAAAAACTGTTTTTT
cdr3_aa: CASSEGTDEKLFF

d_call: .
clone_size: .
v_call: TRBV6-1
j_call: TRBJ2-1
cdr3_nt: TGTGCCAGCAGTTACACGGGGGGCAGCTCCTACAATGAGCAGTTCTTC
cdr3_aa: CASSYTGGSSYNEQFF

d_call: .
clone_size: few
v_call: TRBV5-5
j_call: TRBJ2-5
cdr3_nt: TGTGCCAGCAGCTCGAATCGGGGAGTTGAGACCCAGTACTTC
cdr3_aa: CASSSNRGVETQYF

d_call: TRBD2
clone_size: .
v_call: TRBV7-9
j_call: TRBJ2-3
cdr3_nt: TGTGCCAGCAGCTTAATACTAGCGGGGCTGAGCACAGATACGCAGTATTTT
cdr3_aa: CASSLILAGLSTDTQYF

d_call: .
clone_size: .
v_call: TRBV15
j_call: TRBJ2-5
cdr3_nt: TGTGCCACCAGCCCCCTGATCCAAGAGACCCAGTACTTC
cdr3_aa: CATSPLIQETQYF

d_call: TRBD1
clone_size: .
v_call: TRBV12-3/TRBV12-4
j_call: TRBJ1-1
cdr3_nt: TGTGCCAGCAGTTTAACCCCGGGACAGGGGCATTTCTTT
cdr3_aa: CASSLTPGQGHFF

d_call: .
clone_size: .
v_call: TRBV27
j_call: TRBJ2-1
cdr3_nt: TGTGCCAGCAGTCCCACTAGTGCAGTCAGTCATGAGCAGTTCTTC
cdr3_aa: CASSPTSAVSHEQFF

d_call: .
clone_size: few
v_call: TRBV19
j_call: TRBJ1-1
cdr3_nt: TGTGCCAGTAGTTATGTTTGGAACACTGAAGCTTTCTTT
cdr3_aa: CASSYVWNTEAFF

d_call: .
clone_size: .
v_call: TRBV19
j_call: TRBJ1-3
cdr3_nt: TGTGCCAGTAGTATTGCGGATTCCAGGGCTGGAAACACCATATATTTT
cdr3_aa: CASSIADSRAGNTIYF

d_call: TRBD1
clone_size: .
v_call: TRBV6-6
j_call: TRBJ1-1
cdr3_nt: TGTGCCAGCAGTCGGACAGGGTACGACACTAAAGCTTTCTTT
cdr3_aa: CASSRTGYDTKAFF

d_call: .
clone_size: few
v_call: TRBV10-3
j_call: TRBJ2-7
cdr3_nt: TGTGCCATCAGTGAGTCGGCCTACGAGCAGTACTTC
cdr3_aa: CAISESAYEQYF

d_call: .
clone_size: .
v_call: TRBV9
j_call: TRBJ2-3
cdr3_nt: TGTGCCAGCAGCGTTCTAGGGACAGATACGCAGTATTTT
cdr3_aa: CASSVLGTDTQYF

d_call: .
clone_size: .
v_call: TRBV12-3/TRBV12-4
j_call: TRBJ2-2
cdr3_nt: TGTGCCAGCAGGGGGGTCGGGACTCCCCACACCGGGGAGCTGTTTTTT
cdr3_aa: CASRGVGTPHTGELFF

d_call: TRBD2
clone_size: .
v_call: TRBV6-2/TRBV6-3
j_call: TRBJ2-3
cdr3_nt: TGTGCCAGCAGTTACTCGACAGTAGTACGACTAGCGGGGATCACAGATACGCAGTATTTT
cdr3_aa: CASSYSTVVRLAGITDTQYF

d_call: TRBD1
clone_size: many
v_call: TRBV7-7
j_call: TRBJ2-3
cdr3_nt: TGTGCTAGCAGCGATCCCCCCGGGACAGGGGACACAGATACGCAGTATTTT
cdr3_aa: CASSDPPGTGDTDTQYF

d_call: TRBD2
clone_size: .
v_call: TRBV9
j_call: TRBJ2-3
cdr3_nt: TGTGCCAGCAGCGTAGAGGGTCGAGCCGGGGGGACAGATACGCAGTATTTT
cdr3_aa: CASSVEGRAGGTDTQYF

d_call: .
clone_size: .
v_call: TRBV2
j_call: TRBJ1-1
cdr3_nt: TGTGCCAGCAGGTTTAGATTGAACACTGAAGCTTTCTTT
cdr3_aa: CASRFRLNTEAFF

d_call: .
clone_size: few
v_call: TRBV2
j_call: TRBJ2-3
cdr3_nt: TGTGCCAGCAGCAATCCTAGCACAGATACGCAGTATTTT
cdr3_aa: CASSNPSTDTQYF

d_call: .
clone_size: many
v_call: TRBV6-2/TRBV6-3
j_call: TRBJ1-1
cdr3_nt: TGTGCCAGCAGTTACCATCCTCAGGGAGGGAGAACTGAAGCTTTCTTT
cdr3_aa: CASSYHPQGGRTEAFF

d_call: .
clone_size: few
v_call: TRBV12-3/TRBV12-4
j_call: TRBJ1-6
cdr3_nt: TGTGCCAGCAGCTGGACCGCCTCTAATTCACCCCTCCACTTT
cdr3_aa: CASSWTASNSPLHF

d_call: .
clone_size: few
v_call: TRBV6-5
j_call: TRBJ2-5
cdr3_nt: TGTGCCAGCAGTTATCTTGGGTCCGGAGAGACCCAGTACTTC
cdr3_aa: CASSYLGSGETQYF

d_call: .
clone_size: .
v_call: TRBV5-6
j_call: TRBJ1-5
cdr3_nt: TGTGCCAGCAGACTGGGATGGCCGCAGGGCTGGACTCAGCCCCAGCATTTT
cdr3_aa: CASRLGWPQGWTQPQHF

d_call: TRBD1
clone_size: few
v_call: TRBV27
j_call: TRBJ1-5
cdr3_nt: TGTGCCAGCAGTTTATTAGGAGAAGGGGGCGCTTGGCAGCCCCAGCATTTT
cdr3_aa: CASSLLGEGGAWQPQHF

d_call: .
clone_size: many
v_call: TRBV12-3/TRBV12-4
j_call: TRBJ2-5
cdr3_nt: TGTGCCAGCGGCCTACTAGGGACCCAAGAGACCCAGTACTTC
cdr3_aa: CASGLLGTQETQYF

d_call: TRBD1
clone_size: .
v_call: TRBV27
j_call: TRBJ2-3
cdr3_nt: TGTGCCAGCAGTTCAGGGACAGGGACGCAGTATTTT
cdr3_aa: CASSSGTGTQYF

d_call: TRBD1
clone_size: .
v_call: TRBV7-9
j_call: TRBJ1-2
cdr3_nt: TGTGCCAGCAGCTTGGGGTCCGGGACAGTCTATGGCTACACCTTC
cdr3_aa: CASSLGSGTVYGYTF

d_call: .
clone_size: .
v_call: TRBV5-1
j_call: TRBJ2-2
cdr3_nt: TGCGCCAGCAGCAGGACCCCATTGGCCGGGGAGCTGTTTTTT
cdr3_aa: CASSRTPLAGELFF

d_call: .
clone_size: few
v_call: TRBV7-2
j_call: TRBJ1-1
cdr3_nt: TGTGCCAGCAGCTTACAGGGTTGGGCTTTCTTT
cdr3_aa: CASSLQGWAFF

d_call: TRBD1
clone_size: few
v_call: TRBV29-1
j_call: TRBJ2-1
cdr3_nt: TGCAGCGTCCTCTTACCGGGACAGGGGTCTGATGAGCAGTTCTTC
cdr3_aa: CSVLLPGQGSDEQFF

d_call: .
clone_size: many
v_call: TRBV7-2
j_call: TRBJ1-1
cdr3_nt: TGTGCCAGCAGCTTTGGGCCCGGGGCGATTGAAGCTTTCTTT
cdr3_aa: CASSFGPGAIEAFF

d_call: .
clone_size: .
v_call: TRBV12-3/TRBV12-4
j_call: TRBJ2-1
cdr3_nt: TGTGCCAGCATTATAGATGGCAGCTACAATGAGCAGTTCTTC
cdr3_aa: CASIIDGSYNEQFF

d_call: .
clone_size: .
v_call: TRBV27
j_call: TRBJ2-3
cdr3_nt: TGTGCCAGCGGATTATTACCCGCAGATACGCAGTATTTT
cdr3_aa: CASGLLPADTQYF

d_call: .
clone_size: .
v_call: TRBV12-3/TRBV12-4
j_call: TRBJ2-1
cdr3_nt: TGTGCCAGCAGCCAGGGGAACTTCTCCTACAATGAGCAGTTCTTC
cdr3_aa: CASSQGNFSYNEQFF

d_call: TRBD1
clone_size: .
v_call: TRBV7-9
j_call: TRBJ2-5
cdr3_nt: TGTGCCAGCAGCTTCTCGGGACAGGGTATCGGGGTCCAAGAGACCCAGTACTTC
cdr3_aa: CASSFSGQGIGVQETQYF

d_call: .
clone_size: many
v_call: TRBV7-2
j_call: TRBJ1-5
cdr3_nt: TGTGCCAGCAGCTTAGTGGGGGCCTCGGGTCAGCCCCAGCATTTT
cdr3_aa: CASSLVGASGQPQHF

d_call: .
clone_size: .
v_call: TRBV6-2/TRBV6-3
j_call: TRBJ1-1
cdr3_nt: TGTGCCAGCAGTTCCAACAGGGCGACTGAAGCTTTCTTT
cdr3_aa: CASSSNRATEAFF

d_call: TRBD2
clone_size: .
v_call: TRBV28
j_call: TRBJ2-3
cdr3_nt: TGTGCCAGCAGTCCCCTACCGGGGGGGATGTATACGCAGTATTTT
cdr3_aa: CASSPLPGGMYTQYF

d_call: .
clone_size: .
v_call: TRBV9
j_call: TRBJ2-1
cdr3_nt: TGTGCCAGCAGCGGAGTGGGGGCTAGCGGCTACAATGAGCAGTTCTTC
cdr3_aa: CASSGVGASGYNEQFF

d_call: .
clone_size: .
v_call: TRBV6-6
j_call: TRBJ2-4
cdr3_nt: TGTGCCAGCAGGGGAATCACCTGGGACATTCAGTACTTC
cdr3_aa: CASRGITWDIQYF

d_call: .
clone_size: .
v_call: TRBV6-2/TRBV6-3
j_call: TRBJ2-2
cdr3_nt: TGTGCCAGCAGTTACGCGCCAAGGCAGAACACCGGGGAGCTGTTTTTT
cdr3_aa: CASSYAPRQNTGELFF